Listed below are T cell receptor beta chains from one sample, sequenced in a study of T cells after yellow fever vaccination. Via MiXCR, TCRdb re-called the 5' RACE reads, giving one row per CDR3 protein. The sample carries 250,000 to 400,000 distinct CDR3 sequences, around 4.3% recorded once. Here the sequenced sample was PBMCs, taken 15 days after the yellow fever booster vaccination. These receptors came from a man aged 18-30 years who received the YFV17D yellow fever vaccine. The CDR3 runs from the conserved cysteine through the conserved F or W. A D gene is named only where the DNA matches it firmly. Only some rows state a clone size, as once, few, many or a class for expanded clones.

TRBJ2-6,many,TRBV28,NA,CASKGGNSGANVLTF,TGTGCCAGCAAGGGTGGGAACTCTGGGGCCAACGTCCTGACTTTC
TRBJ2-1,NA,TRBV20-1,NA,CSASIQGFYNEQFF,TGCAGTGCTAGCATTCAGGGGTTCTACAATGAGCAGTTCTTC
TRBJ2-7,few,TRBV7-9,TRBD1,CASSFGQGIDEQYF,TGTGCCAGCAGCTTCGGACAGGGTATCGACGAGCAGTACTTC
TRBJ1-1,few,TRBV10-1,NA,CASSESIGRGRSDTEAFF,TGCGCCAGCAGTGAGTCTATCGGGAGAGGTAGATCGGACACTGAAGCTTTCTTT
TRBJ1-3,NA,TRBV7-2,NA,CASSFRTGNTIYF,TGTGCCAGCAGCTTCCGTACTGGAAACACCATATATTTT
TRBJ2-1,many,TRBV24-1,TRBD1,CATSGSAAGGFTEQFF,TGTGCCACCAGTGGTTCTGCGGCAGGGGGTTTCACTGAGCAGTTCTTC
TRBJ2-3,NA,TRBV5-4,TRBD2,CASSSGTSGGAADTQYF,TGTGCCAGCAGCTCCGGGACTAGCGGGGGGGCCGCAGATACGCAGTATTTT
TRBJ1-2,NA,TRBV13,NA,CASSLGMGGQPPDF,TGTGCCAGCAGCTTGGGGATGGGAGGACAGCCTCCTGACTTC
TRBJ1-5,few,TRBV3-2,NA,CASSIFTPTGRVDQPQHF,TGTGCCAGCAGCATATTTACCCCCACAGGTAGGGTGGATCAGCCCCAGCATTTT
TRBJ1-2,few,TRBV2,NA,CASSESGTTSSDGYTF,TGTGCCAGCAGTGAATCCGGAACAACTTCCTCGGATGGCTACACCTTC
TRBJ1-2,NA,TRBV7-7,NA,CASSLAGEEGVANYGYTF,TGTGCCAGCAGCTTAGCAGGGGAAGAGGGGGTAGCTAACTATGGCTACACCTTC
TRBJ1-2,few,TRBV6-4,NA,CASRQDALPGWGYTF,TGTGCCAGCCGCCAGGACGCACTCCCCGGTTGGGGCTACACCTTC
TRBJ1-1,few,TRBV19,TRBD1,CASSIARDRDTEAFF,TGTGCCAGTAGTATAGCCCGAGACAGGGACACTGAAGCTTTCTTT
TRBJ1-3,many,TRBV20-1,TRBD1,CSAATGGSGNTIYF,TGCAGTGCTGCAACAGGGGGCTCTGGAAACACCATATATTTT
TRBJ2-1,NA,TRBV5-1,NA,CASSLALPGRVDEQFF,TGCGCCAGCAGCTTGGCCTTACCCGGGAGAGTGGATGAGCAGTTCTTC
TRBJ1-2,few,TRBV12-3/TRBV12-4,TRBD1,CASSLDRGANYGYTF,TGTGCCAGCAGCCTCGACAGGGGTGCTAACTATGGCTACACCTTC
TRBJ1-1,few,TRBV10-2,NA,CASSGANTEAFF,TGCGCCAGCTCTGGCGCGAACACTGAAGCTTTCTTT
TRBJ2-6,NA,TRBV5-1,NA,CASSLVGVGANVLTF,TGCGCCAGCAGCTTGGTCGGGGTTGGGGCCAACGTCCTGACTTTC
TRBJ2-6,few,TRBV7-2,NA,CASTPQRLPGANVLTF,TGTGCCAGCACCCCCCAGCGGTTGCCTGGGGCCAACGTCCTGACTTTC
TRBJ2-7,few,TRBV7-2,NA,CASSLAGRLREQYF,TGTGCCAGCAGCTTAGCTGGCAGGTTAAGAGAGCAGTACTTC
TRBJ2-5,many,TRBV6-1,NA,CASFRRDMGFGTQYF,TGTGCCAGCTTCCGAAGGGATATGGGGTTCGGGACCCAGTACTTC
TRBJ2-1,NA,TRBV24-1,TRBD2,CATSDRGLAGGPSEQFF,TGTGCCACCAGTGACCGGGGACTAGCGGGGGGGCCCTCTGAGCAGTTCTTC
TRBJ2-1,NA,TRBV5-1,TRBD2,CASSGGGVPLYSYNEQFF,TGCGCCAGCAGCGGCGGGGGGGTCCCCTTATACTCCTACAATGAGCAGTTCTTC
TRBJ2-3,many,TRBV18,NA,CASSPPARPDTQYF,TGTGCCAGCTCACCCCCCGCCAGGCCTGATACGCAGTATTTT
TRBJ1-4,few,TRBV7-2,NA,CASSAPPSGEKLFF,TGTGCCAGCAGCGCACCTCCCAGCGGTGAAAAACTGTTTTTT
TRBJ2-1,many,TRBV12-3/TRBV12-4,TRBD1,CASSHPGQGNEQFF,TGTGCCAGCAGTCACCCGGGACAGGGGAATGAGCAGTTCTTC
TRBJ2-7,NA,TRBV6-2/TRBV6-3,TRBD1,CASRDRMFSYEQYF,TGTGCCAGCAGGGACAGGATGTTCTCCTACGAGCAGTACTTC
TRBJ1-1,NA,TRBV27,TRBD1,CASSWAGQGHTEAFF,TGTGCCAGCAGCTGGGCGGGACAGGGACACACTGAAGCTTTCTTT
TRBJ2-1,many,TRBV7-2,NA,CASSLAVYNEQFF,TGTGCCAGCAGCTTAGCTGTGTACAATGAGCAGTTCTTC
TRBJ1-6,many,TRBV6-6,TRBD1,CASSYSGTGNSPLHF,TGTGCCAGCAGTTACTCCGGGACAGGGAATTCACCCCTCCACTTT
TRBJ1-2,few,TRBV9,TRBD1,CASRDRANSGYTF,TGTGCCAGTAGGGACAGAGCTAACTCTGGCTACACCTTC
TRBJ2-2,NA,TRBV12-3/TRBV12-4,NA,CASSYYNTGELFF,TGTGCCAGCAGTTACTATAACACCGGGGAGCTGTTTTTT
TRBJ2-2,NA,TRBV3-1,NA,CASSQLGRGTGELFF,TGTGCCAGCAGCCAACTGGGAAGGGGTACCGGGGAGCTGTTTTTT
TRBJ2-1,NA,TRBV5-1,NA,CASSLPGAGGNEQFF,TGCGCCAGCAGCTTGCCGGGGGCCGGCGGGAATGAGCAGTTCTTC
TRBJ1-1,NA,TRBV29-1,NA,CSVGGVSNTEAFF,TGCAGCGTAGGAGGGGTGAGCAACACTGAAGCTTTCTTT
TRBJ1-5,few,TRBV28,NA,CASSPPVQPQHF,TGTGCCAGCAGTCCCCCTGTTCAGCCCCAGCATTTT
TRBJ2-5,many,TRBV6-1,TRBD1,CASSLATGGETQYF,TGTGCCAGCAGTTTAGCCACAGGGGGAGAGACCCAGTACTTC
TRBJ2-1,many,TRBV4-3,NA,CASSQDLGVAGRGNNEQFF,TGCGCCAGCAGCCAAGATCTGGGTGTTGCAGGACGAGGGAACAATGAGCAGTTCTTC
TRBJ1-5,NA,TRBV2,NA,CASSEEERAAGYSNQPQHF,TGTGCCAGCAGTGAAGAAGAAAGGGCGGCCGGATATAGCAATCAGCCCCAGCATTTT
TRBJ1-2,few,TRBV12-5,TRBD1,CASGLAYRGTNYGYTF,TGTGCTAGTGGTTTGGCCTACAGGGGAACTAACTATGGCTACACCTTC
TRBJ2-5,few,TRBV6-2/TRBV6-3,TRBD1,CASSLGTGGAETQYF,TGTGCCAGCAGCCTCGGGACAGGGGGCGCAGAGACCCAGTACTTC
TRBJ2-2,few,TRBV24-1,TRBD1,CATSDSPWTGTGELFF,TGTGCCACCAGTGATTCCCCCTGGACAGGAACGGGGGAGCTGTTTTTT
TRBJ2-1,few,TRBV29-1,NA,CSVGQDSYNEQFF,TGCAGCGTTGGACAGGACTCCTACAATGAGCAGTTCTTC
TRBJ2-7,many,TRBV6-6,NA,CASSYSPSLAEQYF,TGTGCCAGCAGTTACTCTCCCTCCCTCGCCGAGCAGTACTTC
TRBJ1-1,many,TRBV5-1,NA,CASSFSDSPAFF,TGCGCCAGCAGTTTTTCAGACAGCCCCGCTTTCTTT
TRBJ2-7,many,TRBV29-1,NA,CSVVWDYEQYF,TGCAGCGTCGTTTGGGACTACGAGCAGTACTTC